Sequencing of this TCR beta chain was carried out in a study of T cells after yellow fever vaccination. Study-wide results and caveats: It was a small share of clonotypes that appeared in both CD4 and CD8 compartments. Most clones from primary vaccination were detected again post-booster (about 96% CD4, 70% to 90% CD8). Contaminants from the bulk population, in the form of abundant clonotypes, could be found in FACS-sorted repertoires.

Concerning this clonotype: Its antigen is not identified.

Synthesis of TCR cDNA relied on 5'RACE template switching, which attached a universal primer site and UMIs. MiXCR was run by TCRdb on the 5' RACE reads, yielding one entry per CDR3 protein. The table records hundreds of thousands of distinct CDR3 sequences, roughly a sixth of them present only once. Here the sequenced sample was PBMCs, taken before the yellow fever booster vaccination. This clonotype was obtained from a man younger than 35 who received the YFV17D yellow fever vaccine.

CDR3 in amino acids: CASSLLARGGSGELFF. CDR3 bases: TGTGCCAGCAGTTTATTAGCTCGTGGGGGATCCGGGGAGCTGTTTTTT. This chain links TRBV12-3 or TRBV12-4 with TRBJ2-2; D may match TRBD1 or TRBD2 (5 bases each). The CDR3 totals 16 residues. Trimming took off 2 bases at V and 6 bases at J, with 16 bases between the two ends.